The present TCR beta chain was sequenced within a study of blood T cell repertoires in COVID-19. As for the study in general: COVID-19 samples collected from the United States, Italy and Spain covered acute and convalescent phases.

Seattle's enrolled individuals joined amid active infection and were then monitored longitudinally. Produced via immunoSEQ multiplex PCR; TCRdb's table is partial and in-frame only. The data show about 230,000 clones, about nine tenths seen once. In germline, CDR1 is SGDLS, CDR2 YYNGEE. The CDR3 is 14 amino acids. Trimming took 4 bases from V and 3 from J, leaving 11 bases between them. The chain combines TRBV9 with TRBJ1-3, with D uncertain. The sample was peripheral blood. This TCR was recovered from a man aged 45-65 years with COVID-19, enrolled during active disease. The CDR3 sequence: CASSPDGSGNTIYF. The CDR3 bases are TGTGCCAGCAGCCCGGACGGGAGTGGAAACACCATATATTTT. Together with reference TRBV9 and TRBJ1-3, the CDR3 gives the full variable domain: DSGVTQTPKHLITATGQRVTLRCSPRSGDLSVYWYQQSLDQGLQFLIQYYNGEERAKGNILERFSAQQFPDLHSELNLSSLELGDSALYFCASSPDGSGNTIYFGEGSWLTVV.